One T cell receptor beta chain is described in this entry. This record comes from a study of blood T cell repertoires in COVID-19. The CDR3 totals 16 residues. Germline loops: CDR1 GTSNPN, CDR2 SVGIG (reference sequence). Trimming pared 0 bases from V and 0 bases from J, leaving 15 bases between. Assay: immunoSEQ multiplex PCR; the TCRdb copy retains only in-frame clones and omits some. The table lists tens of thousands of clones, roughly 92% of them singletons. Sequencing was done on a sample of peripheral blood. The chain combines TRBV30 with TRBJ2-7; D gene unclear. The receptor's source is a woman aged 55-70 years with active COVID-19. The CDR3 DNA follows: TGTGCCTGGAGTGTACTATCGTCCACGAGCTCCTACGAGCAGTACTTC. Residues: CAWSVLSSTSSYEQYF.